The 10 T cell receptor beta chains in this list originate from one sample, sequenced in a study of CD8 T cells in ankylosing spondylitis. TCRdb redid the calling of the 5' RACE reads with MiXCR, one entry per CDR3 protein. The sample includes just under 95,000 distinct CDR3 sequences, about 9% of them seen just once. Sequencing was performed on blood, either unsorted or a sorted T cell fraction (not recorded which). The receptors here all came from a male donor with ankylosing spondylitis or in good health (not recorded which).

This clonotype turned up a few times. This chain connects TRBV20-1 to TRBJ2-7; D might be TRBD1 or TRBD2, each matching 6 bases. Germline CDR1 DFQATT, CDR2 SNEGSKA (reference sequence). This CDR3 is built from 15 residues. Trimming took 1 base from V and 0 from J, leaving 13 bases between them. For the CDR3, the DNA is TGCAGTGCTAGAGGGAGGGGGGACAACTCCTACGAGCAGTACTTC. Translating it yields CSARGRGDNSYEQYF.

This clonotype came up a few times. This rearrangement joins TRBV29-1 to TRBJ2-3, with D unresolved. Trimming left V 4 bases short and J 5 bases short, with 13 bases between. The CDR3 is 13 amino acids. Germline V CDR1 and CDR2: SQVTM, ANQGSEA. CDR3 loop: CSVVSSTGDTQYF. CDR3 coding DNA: TGCAGCGTTGTATCATCGACCGGAGATACGCAGTATTTT.

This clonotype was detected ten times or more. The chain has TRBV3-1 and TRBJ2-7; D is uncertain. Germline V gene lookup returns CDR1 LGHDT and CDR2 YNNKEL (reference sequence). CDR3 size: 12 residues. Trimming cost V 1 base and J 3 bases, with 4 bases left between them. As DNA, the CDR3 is TGTGCCAGCAGCCAAGCCGGCTACGAGCAGTACTTC. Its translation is CASSQAGYEQYF.

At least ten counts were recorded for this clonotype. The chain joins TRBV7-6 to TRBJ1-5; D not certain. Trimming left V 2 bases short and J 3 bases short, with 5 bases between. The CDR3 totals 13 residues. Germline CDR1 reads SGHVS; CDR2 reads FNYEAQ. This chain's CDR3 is CASSLSDNQPQHF. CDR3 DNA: TGTGCCAGCAGCTTATCAGACAATCAGCCCCAGCATTTT.

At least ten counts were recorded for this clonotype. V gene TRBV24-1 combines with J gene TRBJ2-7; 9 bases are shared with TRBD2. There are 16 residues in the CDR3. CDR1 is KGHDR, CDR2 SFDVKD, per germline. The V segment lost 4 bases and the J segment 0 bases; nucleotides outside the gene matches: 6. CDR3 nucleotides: TGTGCCACCAGTGACCCTAGCGGGGAGAGCTCCTACGAGCAGTACTTC. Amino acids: CATSDPSGESSYEQYF.

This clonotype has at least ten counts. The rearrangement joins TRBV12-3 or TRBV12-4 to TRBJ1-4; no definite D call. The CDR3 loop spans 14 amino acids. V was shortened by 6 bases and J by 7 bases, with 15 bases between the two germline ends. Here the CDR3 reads CASSPQSYFEKLFF. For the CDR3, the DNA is TGTGCCAGCAGCCCGCAATCGTACTTTGAAAAACTGTTTTTT.

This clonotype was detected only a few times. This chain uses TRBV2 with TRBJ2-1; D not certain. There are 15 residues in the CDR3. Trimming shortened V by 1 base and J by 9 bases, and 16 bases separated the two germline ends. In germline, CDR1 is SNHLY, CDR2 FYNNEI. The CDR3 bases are TGTGCCAGCAGTGAAGAGATGGCAAGCTCCAGTGAGCAGTTCTTC. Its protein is CASSEEMASSSEQFF.

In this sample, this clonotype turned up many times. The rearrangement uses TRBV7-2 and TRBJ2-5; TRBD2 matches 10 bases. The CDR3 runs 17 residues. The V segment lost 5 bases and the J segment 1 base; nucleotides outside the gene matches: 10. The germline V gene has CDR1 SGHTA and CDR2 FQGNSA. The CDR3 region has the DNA TGTGCCAGCAGCCAAGCGGGCCTAGCGGGGGCCCAAGAGACCCAGTACTTC. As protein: CASSQAGLAGAQETQYF.

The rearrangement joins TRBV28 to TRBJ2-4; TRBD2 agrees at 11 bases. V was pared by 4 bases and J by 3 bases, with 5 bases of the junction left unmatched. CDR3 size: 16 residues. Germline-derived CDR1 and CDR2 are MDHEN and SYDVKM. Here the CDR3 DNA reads TGTGCCAGCAGTTCATCACTAGCGGGGGTCAAAAACATTCAGTACTTC. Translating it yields CASSSSLAGVKNIQYF.

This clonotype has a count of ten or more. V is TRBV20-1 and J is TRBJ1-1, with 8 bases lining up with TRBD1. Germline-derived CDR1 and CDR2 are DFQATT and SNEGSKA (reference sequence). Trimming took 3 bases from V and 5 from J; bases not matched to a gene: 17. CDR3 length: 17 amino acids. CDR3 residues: CSARVLRQGAAGTEAFF. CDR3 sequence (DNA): TGCAGTGCTAGGGTCCTGAGGCAGGGGGCCGCAGGGACTGAAGCTTTCTTT.